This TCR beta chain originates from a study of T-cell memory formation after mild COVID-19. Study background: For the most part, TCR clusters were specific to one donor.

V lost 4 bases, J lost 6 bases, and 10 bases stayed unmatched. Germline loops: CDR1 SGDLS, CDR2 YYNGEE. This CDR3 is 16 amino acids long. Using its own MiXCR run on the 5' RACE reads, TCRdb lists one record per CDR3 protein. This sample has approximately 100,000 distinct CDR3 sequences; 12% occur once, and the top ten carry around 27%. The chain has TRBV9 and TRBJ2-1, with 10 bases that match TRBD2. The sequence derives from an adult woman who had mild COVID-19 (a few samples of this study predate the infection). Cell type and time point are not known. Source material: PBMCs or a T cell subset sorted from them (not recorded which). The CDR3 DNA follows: TGTGCCAGCAGCCCCCGTCTAGCGGGGGCCACCAATGAGCAGTTCTTC. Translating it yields CASSPRLAGATNEQFF.